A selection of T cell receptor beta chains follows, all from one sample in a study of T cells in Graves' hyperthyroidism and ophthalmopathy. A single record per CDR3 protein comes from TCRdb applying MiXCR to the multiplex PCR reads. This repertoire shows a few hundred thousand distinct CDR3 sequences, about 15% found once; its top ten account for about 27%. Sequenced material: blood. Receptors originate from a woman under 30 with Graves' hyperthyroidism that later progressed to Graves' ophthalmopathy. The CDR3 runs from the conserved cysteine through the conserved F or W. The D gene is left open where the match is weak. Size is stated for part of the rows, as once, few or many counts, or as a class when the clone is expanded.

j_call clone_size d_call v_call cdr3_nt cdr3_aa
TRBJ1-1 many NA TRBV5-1 TGCGCCAGCAGCGTGACACATGTCGGCACTGAAGCTTTCTTT CASSVTHVGTEAFF
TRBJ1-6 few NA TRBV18 TGTGCCAGCTCACTGAACCAGGGAACCACCATAAATTCACCCCTCCACTTT CASSLNQGTTINSPLHF
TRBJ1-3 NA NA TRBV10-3 TGTGCCGCGACACCTACCGGGATCCGCTCTGGAAACACCATATATTTT CAATPTGIRSGNTIYF
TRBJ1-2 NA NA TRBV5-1 TGCGCCAGCAGCTTGTCTGGGCTAGACGGCTACACCTTC CASSLSGLDGYTF
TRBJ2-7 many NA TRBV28 TGTGCCAGCAGTTCACGGGGCGGCACAAGGTACGAGCAGTACTTC CASSSRGGTRYEQYF
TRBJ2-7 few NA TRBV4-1 TGCGCCAGCAGCCAAGAGGCTAGACCCTCCTCCTACGAGCAGTACTTC CASSQEARPSSYEQYF
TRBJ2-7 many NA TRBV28 TGTGCCAGCAGTTTAGGCGTCAGGGTGTCCTACGAGCAGTACTTC CASSLGVRVSYEQYF
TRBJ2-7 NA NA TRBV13 TGTGCCAGCAGCTTAGGCCCGGGACGAGGATTCGAGCAGTACTTC CASSLGPGRGFEQYF
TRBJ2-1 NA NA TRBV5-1 TGCGCCAGCAGCTTGGAGGAGGGGAGCTCCTACAATGAGCAGTTCTTC CASSLEEGSSYNEQFF
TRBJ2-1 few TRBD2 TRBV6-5 TGTGCCAGCAGTTACCGGGGGGGGCAGCGGTTCTTC CASSYRGGQRFF
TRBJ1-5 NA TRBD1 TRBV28 TGTGCCAGCAAAACCGGGACAGGGATCAACAATCAGCCCCAGCATTTT CASKTGTGINNQPQHF
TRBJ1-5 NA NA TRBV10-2 TGCGCCAGCAGTGAGTCGATCTTCCGGGACCACGCAAAGTCGTGGAGCAATCAGCCCCAGCATTTT CASSESIFRDHAKSWSNQPQHF
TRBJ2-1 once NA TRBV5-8 TGTGCCAGCAGGCATAACCCTACCAGCTCCTACAATGAGCAGTTCTTC CASRHNPTSSYNEQFF
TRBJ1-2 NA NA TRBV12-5 TGTGCTAGTGGTTTGGGATTAAACTACACCTTC CASGLGLNYTF
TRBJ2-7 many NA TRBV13 TGTGCCAGCAGCTCCGAAGGGACAGCGATTAGCGGGACCCCTCGCGAGCAGTACTTC CASSSEGTAISGTPREQYF
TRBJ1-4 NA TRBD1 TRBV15 TGTGCCACCAGCAGAGTAACGGGACAGAGGAACGAAAAACTGTTTTTT CATSRVTGQRNEKLFF
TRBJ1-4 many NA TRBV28 TGTGCCAGCAGGGACGGCGGACGGACTGAAGTTGAAAAACTGTTTTTT CASRDGGRTEVEKLFF
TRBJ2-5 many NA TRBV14 TGTGCCAGCAGCCGGGCGGTCGGGTCCCAAGAGACCCAGTACTTC CASSRAVGSQETQYF
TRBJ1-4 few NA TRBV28 TGTGCCAGCAGTTTAGACGTCGGGGAAAAACTGTTTTTT CASSLDVGEKLFF
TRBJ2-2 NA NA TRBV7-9 TGTGCCAGCAGCCGAGGGGCAGTTGAGCCAAACACCGGGGAGCTGTTTTTT CASSRGAVEPNTGELFF
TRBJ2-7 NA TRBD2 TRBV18 TGTGCCAGCTCCCAAACTACCGGGACTAACGAGCAGTACTTC CASSQTTGTNEQYF
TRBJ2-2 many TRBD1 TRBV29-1 TGCAGCGGGTCGGGACAGGGGGCAACCGGGGAGCTGTTTTTT CSGSGQGATGELFF
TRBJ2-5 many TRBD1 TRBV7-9 TGTGCCAGCAGCTTAGCGGTGGGACAGGGAGAGACCCAGTACTTC CASSLAVGQGETQYF
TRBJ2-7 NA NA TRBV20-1 TGCAGTGCTAGGGGCCCAGGGATGTACGAGCAGTACTTC CSARGPGMYEQYF
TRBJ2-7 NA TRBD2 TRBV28 TGTGCCAGCAGTTTCCCTTTGACTAGCGGGAGGGCGTGGGAGCAGTACTTC CASSFPLTSGRAWEQYF
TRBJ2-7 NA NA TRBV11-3 TGTGCCAGCAGCTTATGGAATTCCTACGAGCAGTACTTC CASSLWNSYEQYF
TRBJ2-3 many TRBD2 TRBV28 TGTGCCAGCAGTTGGGGGCTAGCGGGGTGGGGCACAGATACGCAGTATTTT CASSWGLAGWGTDTQYF
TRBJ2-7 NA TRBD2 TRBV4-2 TGTGCCAGCAGCCAAGATCCTAGCGGGATCTACGAGCAGTACTTC CASSQDPSGIYEQYF
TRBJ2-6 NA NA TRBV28 TGTGCCAGCAGTTTATTACAGGCGACCTCAGGGGCCAACGTCCTGACTTTC CASSLLQATSGANVLTF
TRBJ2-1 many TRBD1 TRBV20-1 TGCAGTGCAGACAGGGTACGGGGTGAGCAGTTCTTC CSADRVRGEQFF
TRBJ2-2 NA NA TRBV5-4 TGTGCCAGCAGTATGGGGCTAGGGGCGACGGAGGGAACCGGGGAGCTGTTTTTT CASSMGLGATEGTGELFF
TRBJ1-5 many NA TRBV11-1 TGTGCCAGCAGCCGGGAGGACAATCAGCCCCAGCATTTT CASSREDNQPQHF
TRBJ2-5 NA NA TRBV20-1 TGCAGTGCTGGGGACAGGACTAGCCAAGAGACCCAGTACTTC CSAGDRTSQETQYF
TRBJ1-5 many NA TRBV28 TGTGCCAGCAGTCGACGACCCGATCAGCCCCAGCATTTT CASSRRPDQPQHF